This T cell receptor beta chain was identified in a study of a mutant IDH1 vaccine in newly diagnosed glioma. Across the whole study: An approximately 60% male, approximately 38% female split and a mean age of about 44 years characterized treated patients. Findings and limits, study-wide: Top peripheral T cell clonotype shifts appeared unrelated to pseudoprogression.

As for time point: baseline, week 1 (first vaccination visit). Treatment defined: pre-vaccination baseline after standard-of-care therapy. Generated by immunoSEQ multiplex PCR, the TCRdb table keeps only in-frame clones and is missing some. The top ten clones hold around 7.5% of a sample with 80,000 to 100,000 clones, about 80% of them seen once. With regard to this clone: The antigen remains unidentified.

The CDR3 has 15 amino acids. Germline CDR1 LNHDA, CDR2 SQIVND (reference sequence). The V end lost 6 bases, the J end lost 8 bases, and 19 bases lay between the germline ends. The sequencing here drew on PBMCs, taken from a glioma patient treated with radiotherapy, temozolomide or both. The clonotype comes from a middle-aged man with glioma. The chain uses TRBV19 and TRBJ1-4; no clear D. The CDR3 DNA reads TGTGCCAGTAGAGTATCAGGCGGAAATCGGGAAAAACTGTTTTTT. It translates to CASRVSGGNREKLFF.